Presented here are 14 T cell receptor beta chains from one specimen sequenced in a study of T cell responses to AZD1222 COVID-19 vaccine. Clones were read by immunoSEQ multiplex PCR, and TCRdb kept only the in-frame ones, dropping some. Altogether 90,000 to 150,000 clones are present, about nine tenths being singletons, with the ten largest covering approximately 1.2%. Sample: peripheral blood, taken on day 0 of AZD1222 vaccination. These TCRs come from an adult in good health.

This chain connects TRBV6-1 to TRBJ2-5; no definite D call. Looked up from germline, CDR1 is MNHNS and CDR2 is SASEGT. This CDR3 has 12 residues. Deletions cut 1 base from V and 5 bases from J, with 5 bases between. Here the CDR3 DNA reads TGTGCCAGCAGTGAAGGGTTGGAGACCCAGTACTTC. The encoded protein is CASSEGLETQYF.

V usage is TRBV29-1 and J usage is TRBJ1-2; no firm D call. Germline loops: CDR1 SQVTM, CDR2 ANQGSEA. Trimming stripped 3 bases from V and 6 bases from J, with 8 bases between. The CDR3 is 11 amino acids. Here the CDR3 DNA reads TGCAGCGTTGATGTTAGAGATGGCTACACCTTC. This encodes CSVDVRDGYTF.

The chain has TRBV5-6 and TRBJ1-1, with TRBD1 as a possible D gene (5 bases). Trimming took 4 bases from V and 4 from J, leaving 8 bases between them. Germline CDR1 SGHDT, CDR2 YYEEEE. This CDR3 has 12 residues. For the CDR3, the DNA is TGTGCCAGCAGCCCCGGGACCACTGAAGCTTTCTTT. It encodes CASSPGTTEAFF.

The V gene is TRBV10-3, the J gene TRBJ2-7; 7 nucleotides align to TRBD1. Germline V gene sequence: CDR1 ENHRY, CDR2 SYGVKD. The CDR3 is 14 amino acids. Unmatched junction bases numbered 6, after V lost 5 bases and J lost 2 bases. The CDR3 nucleotides read TGTGCCATCAGTAAGACAGGGATCCCCTACGAGCAGTACTTC. It codes for CAISKTGIPYEQYF.

V and J are TRBV2 and TRBJ2-1, with unresolved D. Trimming pared 3 bases from V and 4 bases from J, leaving 10 bases between. The CDR3 is 14 residues long. CDR1 is SNHLY and CDR2 is FYNNEI in the germline V gene. In DNA form, the CDR3 reads TGTGCCAGCAGTGACGGCGGTGGGTACAATGAGCAGTTCTTC. Protein: CASSDGGGYNEQFF.

This clone was counted a few times. V gene TRBV13 combines with J gene TRBJ2-7, with D maybe TRBD2 (5 bases). V lost 5 bases and J 0 bases, leaving 11 bases between the germline ends. Germline CDR1 PRHDT, CDR2 FYEKMQ (reference sequence). CDR3 length: 14 amino acids. This CDR3 is CASSGGRSSYEQYF. In DNA, the CDR3 is TGTGCCAGCAGCGGAGGACGGAGCTCCTACGAGCAGTACTTC. Full variable domain (missing parts from reference TRBV13 and TRBJ2-7): AAGVIQSPRHLIKEKRETATLKCYPIPRHDTVYWYQQGPGQDPQFLISFYEKMQSDKGSIPDRFSAQQFSDYHSELNMSSLELGDSALYFCASSGGRSSYEQYFGPGTRLTVT.

This sequence joins TRBV29-1 and TRBJ2-2; D is unclear. Trimming took off 4 bases at V and 5 bases at J, with 8 bases between the two ends. The germline V gene has CDR1 SQVTM and CDR2 ANQGSEA. This CDR3 is built from 12 residues. CDR3 in amino acids: CSVVSLTGELFF. CDR3 bases: TGCAGCGTTGTCTCTCTTACCGGGGAGCTGTTTTTT.

The chain carries TRBV7-9 and TRBJ2-1; 12 bases match TRBD2. Germline V CDR1 and CDR2: SEHNR, FQNEAQ (reference sequence). The CDR3 extends over 17 amino acids. The junction had 9 bases not matched to a gene; V was cut back by 5 bases and J by 4 bases. The CDR3 region is CASSPYQTSGGYNEQFF. CDR3 DNA sequence: TGTGCCAGCAGCCCATATCAGACTAGCGGGGGATACAATGAGCAGTTCTTC.

The chain carries TRBV11-3 and TRBJ1-1; D possibly corresponds to TRBD1 (5 bases). CDR3 size: 15 residues. V lost 5 bases, J lost 4 bases, and 17 bases lay in between. CDR1 and CDR2 (germline): SGHNT, YENEEA. Written as DNA, the CDR3 is TGTGCCAGCAGCCCGGGCGGGGGAGTCGGCACTGAAGCTTTCTTT. Translated, it gives CASSPGGGVGTEAFF. The full variable domain, with the rest looked up from reference TRBV11-3 and TRBJ1-1, is EAGVVQSPRYKIIEKKQPVAFWCNPISGHNTLYWYLQNLGQGPELLIRYENEEAVDDSQLPKDRFSAERLKGVDSTLKIQPAELGDSAVYLCASSPGGGVGTEAFFGQGTRLTVV.

The V call is TRBV2, the J call TRBJ2-7, with 9 bases matching TRBD1. Germline values: CDR1 SNHLY, CDR2 FYNNEI. V trimming: 3 bases; J trimming: 5 bases; junction bases outside the gene matches: 5. This CDR3 spans 14 amino acids. The CDR3 spells CASSDWTGVNEQYF. CDR3 sequence (DNA): TGTGCCAGCAGTGACTGGACAGGGGTTAACGAGCAGTACTTC.

The rearrangement joins TRBV5-5 to TRBJ2-6; D possibly corresponds to TRBD1 (7 bases). Trimming removed 4 bases from V and 0 bases from J, with 14 bases in between. The CDR3 has 17 residues. Germline loops: CDR1 SGHKS, CDR2 YYEKEE (reference sequence). CDR3 amino acids: CASSRGTASSGANVLTF. The DNA for the CDR3 is TGTGCCAGCAGCCGGGGGACAGCTAGCTCTGGGGCCAACGTCCTGACTTTC.

This sequence joins TRBV5-8 and TRBJ2-6, with a possible D match to TRBD1 (5 bases). This CDR3 comprises 16 residues. Germline V CDR1 and CDR2: SGHTS, YDEGEE. V lost 5 bases and J 1 base, leaving 13 bases between the germline ends. The CDR3 reads CASRGVSPSGANVLTF. CDR3 DNA: TGTGCCAGCAGAGGGGTCAGTCCTTCTGGGGCCAACGTCCTGACTTTC.

The rearrangement links TRBV5-5 to TRBJ1-1, with a possible D match to TRBD1 (5 bases). The V and J ends lost 2 bases and 1 base respectively, with 12 bases between them. In germline, CDR1 is SGHKS, CDR2 YYEKEE (reference sequence). This CDR3 has 15 residues. Written as DNA, the CDR3 is TGTGCCAGCAGCTTCTCAGGGCTGGGGAACACTGAAGCTTTCTTT. Translating gives CASSFSGLGNTEAFF.

CDR3 sequence: CASIRDGLTGGIFSSTDTQYF. The CDR3 region has the DNA TGTGCCAGCATTCGCGACGGCTTAACAGGTGGGATCTTTAGCAGCACAGATACGCAGTATTTT. The chain joins TRBV6-6 to TRBJ2-3; D may be TRBD1 (5 bases). The germline V and J ends were trimmed by 7 bases and 0 bases, with 32 bases remaining between them. This CDR3 has 21 residues. Germline CDR1 reads MNHNY; CDR2 reads SVGAGI (reference sequence).